This is a list of T cell receptor beta chains from one sample in a study of blood T cell repertoires in COVID-19. Clones were read by immunoSEQ multiplex PCR, and TCRdb kept only the in-frame ones, dropping some. The sample yields approximately 290,000 clones, around 82% seen once. Specimen: peripheral blood. Receptor source: a person aged 65 to 85 with COVID-19, enrolled during active disease. The CDR3 runs from the conserved cysteine through the conserved F or W. D genes are given only for firm matches. The size entry is marked missing in some rows and otherwise reads once, few, many or a size class.

d_call	clone_size	v_call	j_call	cdr3_aa	cdr3_nt
TRBD1	.	TRBV27	TRBJ2-3	CASTPRRTGVIGDTQYF	TGTGCCAGCACCCCAAGGCGGACAGGGGTTATAGGAGATACGCAGTATTTT
TRBD1	.	TRBV19	TRBJ2-5	CASSDKTRGQGETQYF	TGTGCCAGTAGTGACAAAACCAGGGGGCAGGGGGAGACCCAGTACTTC
.	.	TRBV7-2	TRBJ1-3	CASSLQGLGNTIYF	TGTGCCAGCAGCTTACAGGGACTTGGAAACACCATATATTTT
.	.	TRBV5-1	TRBJ2-7	CASRGGLTSSYEQYF	TGCGCCAGCAGGGGGGGACTTACTAGCTCCTACGAGCAGTACTTC
TRBD1	.	TRBV19	TRBJ2-1	CASAGTGDHYNEQFF	TGTGCCAGTGCCGGGACAGGGGACCACTACAATGAGCAGTTCTTC
TRBD2	.	TRBV9	TRBJ2-3	CASSSGGGRAADTQYF	TGTGCCAGCAGCTCCGGGGGCGGGAGGGCCGCAGATACGCAGTATTTT
.	once	TRBV28	TRBJ2-5	CASSILGVRETQYF	TGTGCCAGCAGTATCTTAGGGGTCCGGGAGACCCAGTACTTC
.	.	TRBV12-3/TRBV12-4	TRBJ2-5	CASSWLNGETQYF	TGTGCCAGCAGTTGGTTAAACGGGGAGACCCAGTACTTC
.	.	TRBV19	TRBJ2-3	CASKPGWNLDTQYF	TGTGCCAGTAAGCCGGGATGGAACTTAGATACGCAGTATTTT
TRBD1	.	TRBV3-1/TRBV3-2	TRBJ1-6	CASSPRTGHSPLHF	TGTGCCAGCAGCCCTAGGACAGGGCATTCACCCCTCCACTTT
TRBD1	.	TRBV7-2	TRBJ1-2	CASSPWTGLRGYTF	TGTGCCAGCAGCCCCTGGACAGGGCTAAGAGGCTACACCTTC
.	.	TRBV5-4	TRBJ2-5	CAGQSRDQETQYF	TGTGCCGGGCAGTCCAGGGATCAAGAGACCCAGTACTTC
TRBD2	.	TRBV5-1	TRBJ2-5	CASSRGSGGRETQYF	TGCGCCAGCAGCCGGGGTAGCGGGGGGCGAGAGACCCAGTACTTC
TRBD1	.	TRBV5-5	TRBJ2-1	CASSTQAGQVYNEQFF	TGTGCCAGCAGCACACAAGCCGGACAGGTCTACAATGAGCAGTTCTTC
.	few	TRBV9	TRBJ1-6	CASSVGASYNSPLHF	TGTGCCAGCAGCGTCGGTGCTTCCTATAATTCACCCCTCCACTTT
TRBD2	.	TRBV10-3	TRBJ2-1	CAISEVGLAGANEQFF	TGTGCCATCAGTGAAGTGGGACTAGCGGGAGCCAATGAGCAGTTCTTC
.	.	TRBV18	TRBJ2-3	CASSPGLSTDTQYF	TGTGCCAGCTCACCGGGCCTAAGCACAGATACGCAGTATTTT
.	.	TRBV6-5	TRBJ1-1	CASSYGTGMNTEAFF	TGTGCCAGCAGTTACGGTACCGGTATGAACACTGAAGCTTTCTTT
TRBD2	few	TRBV9	TRBJ2-5	CASSATGLAGQETQYF	TGTGCCAGCAGCGCGACGGGACTAGCGGGACAAGAGACCCAGTACTTC
.	.	TRBV6-5	TRBJ1-1	CASRSGVATTEAFF	TGTGCCAGCAGAAGCGGGGTGGCGACCACTGAAGCTTTCTTT
TRBD1	.	TRBV7-9	TRBJ2-2	CASREGAAGELFF	TGTGCCAGCAGAGAGGGGGCGGCCGGGGAGCTGTTTTTT
TRBD2	.	TRBV7-9	TRBJ2-7	CASSPPSGGSSYEQYF	TGTGCCAGCAGCCCCCCGAGCGGGGGTTCCAGTTACGAGCAGTACTTC
TRBD1	.	TRBV9	TRBJ2-3	CASSAYGTGRDTQYF	TGTGCCAGCAGCGCCTACGGGACAGGGCGAGATACGCAGTATTTT
TRBD2	once	TRBV3-1/TRBV3-2	TRBJ2-3	CASSRPGLAGATDTQYF	TGTGCCAGCAGCCGACCGGGACTAGCGGGGGCAACAGATACGCAGTATTTT
.	.	TRBV4-1	TRBJ2-7	CASSQDGELGRSYEQYF	TGCGCCAGCAGCCAAGATGGGGAGCTTGGGCGCTCCTACGAGCAGTACTTC
TRBD2	.	TRBV28	TRBJ2-3	CASSLSAGGLRDTQYF	TGTGCCAGCAGTTTATCCGCGGGAGGGCTGAGAGATACGCAGTATTTT
TRBD2	.	TRBV6-5	TRBJ2-5	CASSIAGVSQETQYF	TGTGCCAGTTCCATAGCGGGAGTATCCCAAGAGACCCAGTACTTC